The TCR beta chain under discussion was sequenced for a study of T cells in localized non-small cell lung cancer. Study-wide points: Median approximately 58 top-100 tumor clones were shared with paired adjacent lung.

Remarks on this clone: The antigen remains undetermined.

Produced via immunoSEQ multiplex PCR; TCRdb's table is partial and in-frame only. The sample consists of over 45,000 clones, 70% to 80% of them appearing once. The CDR3 contains 12 residues. Looked up from germline, CDR1 is SGHTS and CDR2 is YDEGEE. V lost 4 bases to trimming and J lost 9 bases, with 14 bases between them. This receptor was obtained from a man between 40 and 70 years old with stage I squamous cell lung carcinoma. The J gene is TRBJ2-7, the V gene TRBV5-8, with a tentative D call TRBD1 (6 bases). The source material was peripheral blood, sampled before any cancer treatment. In DNA form, the CDR3 reads TGTGCCAGCAGCATAAAACAGGGCCGGCAGTACTTC. It encodes CASSIKQGRQYF. The full variable domain, its missing parts supplied by reference TRBV5-8 and TRBJ2-7, is EAGVTQSPTHLIKTRGQQATLRCSPISGHTSVYWYQQALGLGLQFLLWYDEGEERNRGNFPPRFSGRQFPNYSSELNVNALELEDSALYLCASSIKQGRQYFGPGTRLTVT.